This T cell receptor beta chain was profiled in a study of Ad26.COV2.S vaccination and SARS-CoV-2 variants. Treatment in this sample: some 20 received Ad26.COV2.S at low or high dose, single or two shots; about five received placebo; per-sample allocation not given. Day 63 after the first vaccine or placebo injection was the time point for sampling. Here immunoSEQ multiplex PCR was the method, and the copy in TCRdb shows in-frame clones only, minus some. The sample consists of about 460,000 clones, 70% to 90% of them appearing once. The CDR3 has 18 residues. This clone was observed once. The chain carries TRBV21-1 and TRBJ2-5; the table's D gene call, TRBD2, was not cross checked with the DNA. TRBV21-1 is a pseudogene. The sequence derives from a person aged 18-65 years who received the Ad26.COV2.S COVID-19 vaccine or a placebo. The sequences come from peripheral blood, collected in a trial of Ad26.COV2.S vaccine versus placebo. In nucleotides, the CDR3 is TGTGCCAGCAGCAAAGAGGGAGGGGATGGGTCCCTCAAGGAGACCCAGTACTTC. Translating gives CASSKEGGDGSLKETQYF.